This T cell receptor beta chain was found in a study of regulatory T cells in long-lasting Graves disease. As for time point: newly diagnosed GD, antithyroid drugs for less than 3 months. After RNA was extracted from PBMCs, the TCR library was made from it. CDR3 length equals 15 residues. The germline V gene has CDR1 SGDLS and CDR2 YYNGEE. V trimming: 3 bases; J trimming: 4 bases; junction bases outside the gene matches: 7. This clonotype was observed at least ten times. Through Arm-PCR of CDR3 regions and iRepertoire HTBI primers, TCR beta libraries were built. Via MiXCR, TCRdb re-called the multiplex PCR reads, giving one row per CDR3 protein. The sample carries hundreds of thousands of distinct CDR3 sequences, over 15% recorded once. In addition, the sample was reused for a study of T cells in Graves' hyperthyroidism and ophthalmopathy.

The sample here was peripheral blood mononuclear cells (PBMCs), taken at new diagnosis, from a patient treated with antithyroid drugs. The TCR sequence derives from a man aged 35 to 55 with Graves disease. The chain links TRBV9 to TRBJ1-1; 9 bases are shared with TRBD1. The CDR3 here is CASSAYAQGATEAFF. CDR3 nucleotide sequence: TGTGCCAGCAGCGCGTACGCACAGGGGGCCACTGAAGCTTTCTTT.